These 6 T cell receptor beta chains share one sample of origin, sequenced in a study of response to subunit inactivated influenza vaccine. TCRdb called the RT-PCR reads again in MiXCR, with one record for every CDR3 protein. The data contain about 540,000 distinct CDR3 sequences, about 14% of them singletons. Sequencing was performed on PBMCs from blood, taken approximately 12 days after vaccination. Receptors were obtained from a man between 45 and 60 years old who received an inactivated influenza vaccine.

The chain carries TRBV7-9 and TRBJ2-5; possibly TRBD2 for D (5 bases). This CDR3 region has 14 residues. V gave up 5 bases and J gave up 4 bases, with 14 bases separating them. The germline CDR1 and CDR2 sequences are SEHNR and FQNEAQ (reference sequence). The CDR3 DNA sequence: TGTGCCAGCAGCCCCCGAACGGGGATAGAGACCCAGTACTTC. Translated, it gives CASSPRTGIETQYF. Complete variable domain (other parts from reference TRBV7-9 and TRBJ2-5): DTGVSQNPRHKITKRGQNVTFRCDPISEHNRLYWYRQTLGQGPEFLTYFQNEAQLEKSRLLSDRFSAERPKGSFSTLEIQRTEQGDSAMYLCASSPRTGIETQYFGPGTRLLVL.

The rearrangement joins TRBV7-2 to TRBJ2-3; D possibly uses TRBD1 or TRBD2 (6 bases each). Germline V gene data show CDR1 as SGHTA and CDR2 as FQGNSA. This CDR3 is 16 amino acids long. V was trimmed by 5 bases and J by 3 bases, leaving 18 bases between them. CDR3 protein: CASSGRGGLWTDTQYF. Written as DNA, the CDR3 is TGTGCCAGCAGCGGACGTGGGGGGCTTTGGACAGATACGCAGTATTTT.

The chain employs TRBV27 and TRBJ1-1, with D maybe TRBD1 (5 bases). CDR3 size: 15 residues. Per germline, CDR1 MNHEY and CDR2 SMNVEV (reference sequence). Trimming took off 6 bases at V and 6 bases at J, with 20 bases between the two ends. The CDR3 region is CASSTRPGVGAEAFF. CDR3 DNA: TGTGCCAGCAGCACCCGCCCGGGGGTCGGCGCTGAAGCTTTCTTT.

The genes are TRBV5-1 and TRBJ2-3; 7 bases agree with TRBD1. The CDR3 is made up of 17 amino acids. With 0 bases clipped from V and 1 base from J, the junction kept 8 bases outside the gene matches. From germline, CDR1 is SGHRS and CDR2 YFSETQ. This CDR3 reads CASSLEGQRSGTDTQYF. CDR3 DNA: TGCGCCAGCAGCTTGGAGGGACAGCGTTCTGGCACAGATACGCAGTATTTT.

This clonotype was detected a few times. The chain is built from TRBV20-1 and TRBJ2-5; 9 nucleotides line up with TRBD1. The junction had 9 bases not matched to a gene; V was cut back by 1 base and J by 6 bases. From germline, CDR1 is DFQATT and CDR2 SNEGSKA (reference sequence). The CDR3 contains 15 residues. In nucleotides, the CDR3 is TGCAGTGCTAGAGCTACCGGGACAGGGAGGCAGACCCAGTACTTC. It yields the protein CSARATGTGRQTQYF.

The genes are TRBV12-3 or TRBV12-4 and TRBJ2-1, with TRBD1 matching 7 bases. The CDR3 contains 15 residues. V shed 5 bases and J 8 bases; nucleotides not matched to a gene: 12. CDR3 amino acids: CASSRQGSGIHEQFF. The CDR3 DNA reads as TGTGCCAGCAGTCGACAGGGTTCGGGTATCCATGAGCAGTTCTTC.